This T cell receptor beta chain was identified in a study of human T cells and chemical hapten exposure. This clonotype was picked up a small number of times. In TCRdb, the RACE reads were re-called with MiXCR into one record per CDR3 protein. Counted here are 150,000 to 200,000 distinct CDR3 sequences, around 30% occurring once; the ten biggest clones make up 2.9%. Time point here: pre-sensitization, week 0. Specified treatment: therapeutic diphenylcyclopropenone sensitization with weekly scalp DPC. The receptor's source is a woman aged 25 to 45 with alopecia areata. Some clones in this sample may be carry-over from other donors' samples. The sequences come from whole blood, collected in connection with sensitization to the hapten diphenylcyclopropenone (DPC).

The CDR3 region is CASSSRGQEYEQYF. The CDR3 bases are TGTGCCAGCAGTTCCCGGGGACAGGAATACGAGCAGTACTTC. J is TRBJ2-7 and V is TRBV27; 8 bases are shared with TRBD1. This CDR3 comprises 14 residues. Germline V gene sequence: CDR1 MNHEY, CDR2 SMNVEV (reference sequence). V shed 4 bases, J shed 4 bases, and the junction held 6 bases outside the gene matches.